This entry concerns a single T cell receptor beta chain. Its cognate antigen is unknown. Each donor was healthy, and each was a bone marrow donor. The sample is drawn from a study of cytomegalovirus exposure and HLA in healthy donors. Study-wide findings and caveats: Later analysis demonstrated an association between a missense DCLRE1C variant and TCR beta V- and J-gene trimming. What was likely a sequencing artifact was a cluster of highly shared sequence variants.

V was pared by 4 bases and J by 6 bases, with 11 bases between. The V gene's germline CDR1 is SGHRS and CDR2 YFSETQ. CDR3 length: 13 residues. In the PCR, 60 Vbeta and 13 Jbeta primers were used. Assay used: immunoSEQ multiplex PCR; TCRdb lists only in-frame clones, some missing. Among about 170,000 clones, approximately 80% were seen once, and the ten largest hold 0.77%. The chain has TRBV5-1 and TRBJ2-1; tentative D call: TRBD2 (5 bases). Specimen: PBMCs. This sequence originates from a woman aged 18 to 35 in good health and CMV-seronegative. The DNA for the CDR3 is TGCGCCAGCAGCCCTACTAGGGTCAATGAGCAGTTCTTC. Translation gives CASSPTRVNEQFF.